The rows below give T cell receptor beta chains drawn from one sample of a study of CD8 T cells in ankylosing spondylitis. TCRdb reanalysed the 5' RACE reads using MiXCR and keeps one entry per CDR3 protein. Of fewer than 450,000 distinct CDR3 sequences listed, under 20% were seen once; the top ten hold approximately 1%. Material for sequencing was blood, either unsorted or a sorted T cell fraction (not recorded which). The receptor source for this set is a male donor with ankylosing spondylitis. Each CDR3 is given with its conserved first and last residue. D genes are given only for firm matches. Rows give clone size only sometimes, using once, few, many, or a class for an expanded clone.

v_call: TRBV15; j_call: TRBJ1-6; clone_size: NA; d_call: TRBD1; cdr3_nt: TGTGCCACCAGCAGAGATAGGCCCGGAGGGACAGGGCATTCACCCCTCCACTTT; cdr3_aa: CATSRDRPGGTGHSPLHF
v_call: TRBV2; j_call: TRBJ2-3; clone_size: many; d_call: TRBD2; cdr3_nt: TGTGCCAGCGGTCTAGCGGGGGTCACAGATACGCAGTATTTT; cdr3_aa: CASGLAGVTDTQYF
v_call: TRBV12-5; j_call: TRBJ1-4; clone_size: few; d_call: TRBD1; cdr3_nt: TGTGCTAGTGGTTTGGGGGGACAGGGCCGGAATGAAAAACTGTTTTTT; cdr3_aa: CASGLGGQGRNEKLFF
v_call: TRBV6-1; j_call: TRBJ2-3; clone_size: few; d_call: NA; cdr3_nt: TGTGCCAGCAGCCCACCTACAGCGCTCGACACAGATACGCAGTATTTT; cdr3_aa: CASSPPTALDTDTQYF
v_call: TRBV7-9; j_call: TRBJ2-7; clone_size: NA; d_call: TRBD1; cdr3_nt: TGTGCCAGCAGCTCACTCGGACAGGGGGGCGAGCAGTACTTC; cdr3_aa: CASSSLGQGGEQYF
v_call: TRBV7-8; j_call: TRBJ2-7; clone_size: NA; d_call: TRBD2; cdr3_nt: TGTGCCAGCAGCTTAGCTGGGGGAGGGACCTACGAGCAGTACTTC; cdr3_aa: CASSLAGGGTYEQYF
v_call: TRBV15; j_call: TRBJ1-1; clone_size: NA; d_call: NA; cdr3_nt: TGTGCCACCAGCAGAGAACGAATTTGGGGGCGTGGGACGAACACTGAAGCTTTCTTT; cdr3_aa: CATSRERIWGRGTNTEAFF
v_call: TRBV12-3/TRBV12-4; j_call: TRBJ2-2; clone_size: few; d_call: TRBD2; cdr3_nt: TGTGCCAGCAGCCCGGGACTAGCGGGATACACCGGGGAGCTGTTTTTT; cdr3_aa: CASSPGLAGYTGELFF
v_call: TRBV5-6; j_call: TRBJ2-7; clone_size: few; d_call: NA; cdr3_nt: TGTGCCAGCAGCTTAACAGGGTCTCCTTGGGGTACCGAGCAGTACTTC; cdr3_aa: CASSLTGSPWGTEQYF
v_call: TRBV5-1; j_call: TRBJ1-2; clone_size: few; d_call: TRBD1; cdr3_nt: TGCGCCAGCAACTCAGGGGGAGAATACTATGGCTACACCTTC; cdr3_aa: CASNSGGEYYGYTF
v_call: TRBV7-2; j_call: TRBJ1-1; clone_size: NA; d_call: NA; cdr3_nt: TGTGCCAGCAGCTTAGCGGGGACCCTGGAAGCTTTCTTT; cdr3_aa: CASSLAGTLEAFF
v_call: TRBV7-2; j_call: TRBJ2-7; clone_size: few; d_call: TRBD2; cdr3_nt: TGTGCCAGCAGCTCCTACAACGGACTAGCGGGAGCTGGGGAGCAGTACTTC; cdr3_aa: CASSSYNGLAGAGEQYF
v_call: TRBV4-2; j_call: TRBJ2-4; clone_size: NA; d_call: NA; cdr3_nt: TGTGCCAGCAGCCAAGATACCCTGGACATTCAGTACTTC; cdr3_aa: CASSQDTLDIQYF
v_call: TRBV19; j_call: TRBJ1-5; clone_size: few; d_call: TRBD1; cdr3_nt: TGTGCCAGTAGTAGGGATGGGACAGGGAGTCGCAATCAGCCCCAGCATTTT; cdr3_aa: CASSRDGTGSRNQPQHF
v_call: TRBV12-3/TRBV12-4; j_call: TRBJ1-1; clone_size: many; d_call: TRBD1; cdr3_nt: TGTGCCAGCAGTTTTCAGGGGGCGTTCGGGGCTGAAGCTTTCTTT; cdr3_aa: CASSFQGAFGAEAFF